This TCR beta chain was found in a study of tumor and adjacent non-tumor tissue in lung cancer. The CDR3 loop spans 17 amino acids. J was trimmed by 9 bases and V by 4 bases; bases with no gene match: 15. Looked up from germline, CDR1 is MNHNS and CDR2 is SASEGT. General study results and limits: Tumor TCR diversity, when higher, was linked to shorter survival.

This sample's RNA came from whole unsorted tissue. The normal lung tissue was taken more than 3 cm from the tumor edge. The sample holds many counts of this clonotype. Its matching antigen is unknown. TCRbeta libraries were built with three rounds of nested PCR, modified from ARM-PCR. TCRdb re-derived calls from the multiplex PCR reads in MiXCR, one entry per CDR3 protein. The data contain 110,000 or so distinct CDR3 sequences, 50% to 70% of them seen just once; the ten biggest clones take up around 20%. The rearrangement joins TRBV6-1 to TRBJ2-5, with 12 bases matching TRBD2. The clonotype was recovered from a man between 60 and 75 years old with non-small cell lung cancer. The sequenced sample consisted of distant non-tumor lung tissue. This chain's CDR3 is CASSVSTGGGLAGPQYF. The CDR3 DNA sequence: TGTGCCAGCAGTGTTAGTACCGGTGGGGGACTAGCGGGTCCCCAGTACTTC.